This is a list of T cell receptor beta chains from one sample in a study of technical replicates of blood from a handful of donors. Method: immunoSEQ multiplex PCR; TCRdb's copy keeps in-frame clones and lacks some. This sample has tens of thousands of clones; about 94% occur once, and the top ten carry around 0.42%. Sequenced input: T cells isolated from PBMCs. The receptors come from a human donor in good health. The CDR3 runs from the conserved cysteine through the conserved F or W. A D gene is named only where the DNA matches it firmly. The listing skips clone size in some rows; elsewhere it reads once, few, many or a size class.

size: NA
J: TRBJ1-3
V: TRBV6-6
D: NA
DNA: TGTGCCAGCAGCTTGACTGACTCTGGAAACACCATATATTTT
CDR3: CASSLTDSGNTIYF

size: NA
J: TRBJ2-7
V: TRBV7-9
D: NA
DNA: TGTGCCAGCAGCTTGTTGGAGGGGACCTACGAGCAGTACTTC
CDR3: CASSLLEGTYEQYF

size: NA
J: TRBJ2-1
V: TRBV6-1
D: NA
DNA: TGTGCCAGCTTAGACCGGGACATTTACAATGAGCAGTTCTTC
CDR3: CASLDRDIYNEQFF

size: NA
J: TRBJ2-2
V: TRBV27
D: NA
DNA: TGTGCCAGCAGCGCCCAGTACGCCCCGAAGAACACCGGGGAGCTGTTTTTT
CDR3: CASSAQYAPKNTGELFF

size: NA
J: TRBJ2-1
V: TRBV4-2
D: TRBD2
DNA: TGTGCCAGCAGCCAAGCGGGACTAGCGGGGGCGAATGAGCAGTTCTTC
CDR3: CASSQAGLAGANEQFF

size: once
J: TRBJ2-1
V: TRBV5-4
D: NA
DNA: TGTGCCAGCAGCTTGGGGGCTGAACCCTACAATGAGCAGTTCTTC
CDR3: CASSLGAEPYNEQFF

size: NA
J: TRBJ1-5
V: TRBV18
D: TRBD1
DNA: TGTGCCAGCTCACCATCGACAGGGAGCAATCAGCCCCAGCATTTT
CDR3: CASSPSTGSNQPQHF

size: NA
J: TRBJ1-4
V: TRBV28
D: TRBD1
DNA: TGTGCCAGCAGCTCCTTAGGGACAGCTATGAGCGAAAAACTGTTTTTT
CDR3: CASSSLGTAMSEKLFF

size: NA
J: TRBJ1-4
V: TRBV6-5
D: TRBD1
DNA: TGTGCCAGCAGTTATCACGGACAGGGAGATGAAAAACTGTTTTTT
CDR3: CASSYHGQGDEKLFF

size: NA
J: TRBJ2-1
V: TRBV2
D: TRBD1
DNA: TGTGCCAGCAGTGCTGGGACAGCATACAATGAGCAGTTCTTC
CDR3: CASSAGTAYNEQFF

size: NA
J: TRBJ2-1
V: TRBV7-9
D: TRBD1
DNA: TGTGCCAGCAGCCTGACGGGACAGGGGGCCTTCGATGAGCAGTTCTTC
CDR3: CASSLTGQGAFDEQFF

size: NA
J: TRBJ2-6
V: TRBV27
D: TRBD1
DNA: TGTGCCAGCAGTCCCCGGGACAGTCTCTCTGGGGCCAACGTCCTGACTTTC
CDR3: CASSPRDSLSGANVLTF

size: NA
J: TRBJ2-7
V: TRBV5-6
D: NA
DNA: TGTGCCAGCAGCTTGGCCGAGGAAGGAGCCTACGAGCAGTACTTC
CDR3: CASSLAEEGAYEQYF

size: NA
J: TRBJ2-7
V: TRBV28
D: TRBD2
DNA: TGTGCCAGCAGGGGAGCGGGAGGCTCCTACGAGCAGTACTTC
CDR3: CASRGAGGSYEQYF

size: NA
J: TRBJ2-5
V: TRBV7-7
D: NA
DNA: TGTGCCAGCAGCTCCCGGGACTTCAAAGAGACCCAGTACTTC
CDR3: CASSSRDFKETQYF

size: NA
J: TRBJ1-4
V: TRBV28
D: NA
DNA: TGTGCCAGCAGTTTATCCGCGGTTGGTCAGGAAAAACTGTTTTTT
CDR3: CASSLSAVGQEKLFF

size: NA
J: TRBJ2-7
V: TRBV9
D: TRBD2
DNA: TGTGCCAGCAGCGTAGGACTAGCGGCCTCCTACGAGCAGTACTTC
CDR3: CASSVGLAASYEQYF

size: few
J: TRBJ1-1
V: TRBV7-3
D: NA
DNA: TGTGCCAGCAGCTTAATCGGGAACACTGAAGCTTTCTTT
CDR3: CASSLIGNTEAFF

size: NA
J: TRBJ1-1
V: TRBV9
D: NA
DNA: TGTGCCAGCGGGTCACAGGGACCCACTGAAGCTTTCTTT
CDR3: CASGSQGPTEAFF

size: NA
J: TRBJ1-2
V: TRBV28
D: TRBD1
DNA: TGTGCCAGCAGACGAGACAGGGGGCCTGGCTACACCTTC
CDR3: CASRRDRGPGYTF

size: NA
J: TRBJ2-7
V: TRBV5-4
D: NA
DNA: TGTGCCAGCAGCAAACAGGGCTCCTACGAGCAGTACTTC
CDR3: CASSKQGSYEQYF

size: NA
J: TRBJ2-1
V: TRBV29-1
D: NA
DNA: TGCAGCGCATCAACAGGGACCACCGCGGGCAATGAGCAGTTCTTC
CDR3: CSASTGTTAGNEQFF

size: NA
J: TRBJ2-1
V: TRBV6-5
D: TRBD1
DNA: TGTGCCAGCGGACAGGGTATCCACAATGAGCAGTTCTTC
CDR3: CASGQGIHNEQFF

size: NA
J: TRBJ2-2
V: TRBV9
D: TRBD2
DNA: TGTGCCAGCAGCGCCGGACTAGCGCCTACCGGGGAGCTGTTTTTT
CDR3: CASSAGLAPTGELFF

size: NA
J: TRBJ2-7
V: TRBV6-1
D: NA
DNA: TGTGCCAGCAGTGAAGCTCCGACAGTCTCCTACGAGCAGTACTTC
CDR3: CASSEAPTVSYEQYF

size: NA
J: TRBJ2-1
V: TRBV6-5
D: TRBD2
DNA: TGTGCCAGCAGTTACTCCGGGACTAGCGTAATCGATGAGCAGTTCTTC
CDR3: CASSYSGTSVIDEQFF

size: NA
J: TRBJ2-2
V: TRBV15
D: TRBD1
DNA: TGTGCCACCAGCAACAGGGGAATCGGGGAGCTGTTTTTT
CDR3: CATSNRGIGELFF

size: NA
J: TRBJ2-5
V: TRBV7-2
D: NA
DNA: TGTGCCAGCAGCTTAAGGGGAGAGACCCAGTACTTC
CDR3: CASSLRGETQYF

size: NA
J: TRBJ1-5
V: TRBV10-2
D: NA
DNA: TGCGCCAGCAGTGATAAAAGCTCCAGGGGATGGTATCAGCCCCAGCATTTT
CDR3: CASSDKSSRGWYQPQHF

size: NA
J: TRBJ2-6
V: TRBV6-5
D: NA
DNA: TGTGCCAGCAGTTGGACAGAGACTGGGGCCAACGTCCTGACTTTC
CDR3: CASSWTETGANVLTF

size: NA
J: TRBJ2-1
V: TRBV5-6
D: TRBD2
DNA: TGTGCCAGCAACTCTCTAGCGGACAATGAGCAGTTCTTC
CDR3: CASNSLADNEQFF

size: NA
J: TRBJ2-5
V: TRBV2
D: NA
DNA: TGTGCCAGCCGGCGGGGCACCCAAGAGACCCAGTACTTC
CDR3: CASRRGTQETQYF

size: once
J: TRBJ2-7
V: TRBV6-5
D: NA
DNA: TGTGCCAGCAGTTACGGCGGAACCTCCTACGAGCAGTACTTC
CDR3: CASSYGGTSYEQYF

size: NA
J: TRBJ1-2
V: TRBV6-5
D: TRBD1
DNA: TGTGCCAGCAGTTACTTGGCAGGGGGTGCTGGCTACACCTTC
CDR3: CASSYLAGGAGYTF

size: once
J: TRBJ2-1
V: TRBV7-3
D: TRBD2
DNA: TGTGCCAGCAGCTTAGACGGACTAGCTTCCAATGAGCAGTTCTTC
CDR3: CASSLDGLASNEQFF

size: NA
J: TRBJ2-7
V: TRBV29-1
D: NA
DNA: TGCAGCGTTGAAGATCGTACAGGTCCCTACGAGCAGTACTTC
CDR3: CSVEDRTGPYEQYF

size: NA
J: TRBJ1-1
V: TRBV15
D: NA
DNA: TGTGCCACCAGCAGAGATGGGAGCAGCTTCACTGAAGCTTTCTTT
CDR3: CATSRDGSSFTEAFF